These 10 T cell receptor beta chains were sequenced from one sample in a study of control samples from healthy donors and cancer patients. Sequencing was performed with immunoSEQ multiplex PCR; in TCRdb, only in-frame clones are kept and a portion is missing. The data contain hundreds of thousands of clones, over 75% of them seen just once; the ten biggest clones take up more than 10%. Input material: PBMCs. These receptors originate from a woman aged 60-70 years with lung cancer.

The chain joins TRBV7-3 to TRBJ2-1, with 16 bases fitting TRBD2. The CDR3 spans 16 residues. The V gene's germline CDR1 is SGHTA and CDR2 FQGTGA. The V gene end was trimmed by 5 bases and the J gene end by 7 bases; junction bases not matched to a gene: 5. The CDR3 loop reads CASSPSGLAGGNEQFF. In DNA form, the CDR3 reads TGTGCCAGCAGCCCCTCGGGACTAGCGGGGGGGAATGAGCAGTTCTTC.

The gene calls are TRBV7-9 and TRBJ2-3; D is possibly TRBD2 (5 bases). V shed 6 bases and J shed 4 bases, with 14 bases lying between them. Germline loops: CDR1 SEHNR, CDR2 FQNEAQ (reference sequence). The length of the CDR3 is 14 residues. CDR3 amino acids: CASRPSGGADTQYF. The CDR3 region has the DNA TGTGCCAGCAGACCGAGCGGCGGCGCAGATACGCAGTATTTT.

The V call is TRBV4-1, the J call TRBJ1-5; TRBD1 matches at 7 bases. The CDR3 runs to 14 residues. In germline, CDR1 is MGHRA, CDR2 YSYEKL. V was pared by 4 bases and J by 4 bases, with 4 bases of the junction left unmatched. CDR3 region: CASSRTGVNQPQHF. DNA for the CDR3: TGCGCCAGCAGCCGGACAGGAGTTAATCAGCCCCAGCATTTT.

The CDR3 here is CSASLSSIGPNEQFF. The CDR3 DNA follows: TGCAGTGCTAGTCTTTCTAGTATTGGCCCCAATGAGCAGTTCTTC. J is TRBJ2-1 and V is TRBV20-1; D is uncertain. V shed 3 bases and J shed 6 bases, with 18 bases lying between them. The CDR3 contains 15 residues. CDR1 DFQATT and CDR2 SNEGSKA come from the germline V gene (reference sequence).

The sample holds one count of this clone. The rearrangement uses TRBV2 and TRBJ1-2; 9 bases fit TRBD1. The CDR3 runs 13 residues. V trimming: 7 bases; J trimming: 6 bases; junction bases outside the gene matches: 6. Germline V gives CDR1 SNHLY, CDR2 FYNNEI. The chain's CDR3 is CASKLQGADGYTF. In DNA form, the CDR3 reads TGTGCCAGCAAACTACAGGGGGCTGATGGCTACACCTTC.

This clone was recorded once. The CDR3 region is CASRNEGNTEAFF. Here the CDR3 DNA reads TGTGCCAGCAGAAATGAGGGGAACACTGAAGCTTTCTTT. This rearrangement joins TRBV7-3 to TRBJ1-1, with D unresolved. CDR3 size: 13 residues. Germline CDR1 SGHTA, CDR2 FQGTGA. Trimming pared 6 bases from V and 1 base from J, leaving 9 bases between.

The chain combines TRBV6-1 with TRBJ2-7; D possibly uses TRBD1 or TRBD2 (5 bases each). Trimming removed 4 bases at V and 7 bases at J, with 23 bases between. The CDR3 runs 16 residues. Germline V lookup: CDR1 MNHNS, CDR2 SASEGT. The CDR3 is CASSVKWSGTTGEQYF. In nucleotides, the CDR3 is TGTGCCAGCAGTGTAAAGTGGTCCGGGACCACGGGGGAGCAGTACTTC.

This chain uses TRBV5-6 with TRBJ1-1; 7 nucleotides agree with TRBD1. V was pared by 7 bases and J by 3 bases, with 6 bases of the junction left unmatched. CDR3 length equals 13 residues. Per the germline V gene, CDR1 is SGHDT and CDR2 is YYEEEE. The CDR3 sequence: CASQQGMDTEAFF. CDR3 bases: TGTGCCAGCCAACAGGGGATGGACACTGAAGCTTTCTTT.

In this sample, this clone turned up once. The chain carries TRBV2 and TRBJ2-3, with 11 bases matching TRBD2. Germline trimming cut 3 bases from V and 10 bases from J; bases unmatched to any gene: 6. CDR1 and CDR2 from the germline V gene are SNHLY and FYNNEI. This CDR3 region has 14 residues. Written as DNA, the CDR3 is TGTGCCAGCAGTGATAGCGGGGGGGCCGAGGCGCAGTATTTT. Amino acids: CASSDSGGAEAQYF.

The chain uses TRBV28 and TRBJ1-1, with 7 bases that match TRBD1. CDR3 length equals 15 residues. Losses at the gene ends were 10 bases for V and 1 base for J; bases not matched to a gene: 12. Per the germline V gene, CDR1 is MDHEN and CDR2 is SYDVKM. The CDR3 DNA reads TGTGCCATCATAGAGGGGGCTTGGGGGAACACTGAAGCTTTCTTT. It encodes CAIIEGAWGNTEAFF.